This T cell receptor (beta chain) was identified during a study of CD8 T cells in Susac syndrome. The authors carried out high-throughput sequencing of TCR beta. They applied it to CD8+ and CD4+ T cells obtained from blood. With random hexamers, about 0.5 to 1 ug RNA was reverse transcribed. Via MiXCR, TCRdb re-called the immunoSEQ multiplex PCR reads, giving one row per CDR3 protein. The sample yields some 160,000 distinct CDR3 sequences, roughly 94% seen once. Germline-derived CDR1 and CDR2 are SGDLS and YYNGEE. J was trimmed by 3 bases and V by 1 base; bases with no gene match: 7. The CDR3 is 16 residues long.

This sequence joins TRBV9 and TRBJ2-1, with 7 bases identical to TRBD1. Sequencing was performed on CD4+ T cells from PBMCs. The source of this sequence is a human donor in good health. The CDR3, as DNA: TGTGCCAGCAGCGTATCCGGGACAGCTAACTACAATGAGCAGTTCTTC. This sequence encodes CASSVSGTANYNEQFF.